This T cell receptor beta chain derives from a study of T cell responses to AZD1222 COVID-19 vaccine. Sequenced by immunoSEQ multiplex PCR; TCRdb stores in-frame clones only, minus some. The sample shows about 150,000 clones, approximately 85% of them seen only once. Trimming took off 1 base at V and 2 bases at J, with 7 bases between the two ends. This CDR3 comprises 15 residues. Germline V gives CDR1 SGDLS, CDR2 YYNGEE. The chain is built from TRBV9 and TRBJ2-6; D is perhaps TRBD1 (6 bases). This clonotype was obtained from an adult who received the MenACWY meningococcal vaccine as a control. The sequencing here drew on peripheral blood, taken 28 days after the second dose of the MenACWY control vaccine. The CDR3 DNA reads as TGTGCCAGCAGCGTATCAGGGGCTGGGGCCAACGTCCTGACTTTC. Protein product: CASSVSGAGANVLTF.